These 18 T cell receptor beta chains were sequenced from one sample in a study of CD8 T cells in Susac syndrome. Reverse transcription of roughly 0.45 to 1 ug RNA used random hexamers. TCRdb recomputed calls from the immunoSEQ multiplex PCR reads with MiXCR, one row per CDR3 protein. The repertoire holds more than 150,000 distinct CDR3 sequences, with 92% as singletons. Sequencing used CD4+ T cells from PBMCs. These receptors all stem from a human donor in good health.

The CDR3 nucleotides are TGCGCCAGCAGCTCCGGACAAGTTCCCTACGAGCAGTACTTC. It specifies CASSSGQVPYEQYF. The V and J genes are TRBV5-1 and TRBJ2-7, with D maybe TRBD1 (5 bases). This CDR3 is built from 14 residues. CDR1 is SGHRS and CDR2 is YFSETQ in the germline V gene. V was shortened by 3 bases and J by 2 bases, with 12 bases between the two germline ends.

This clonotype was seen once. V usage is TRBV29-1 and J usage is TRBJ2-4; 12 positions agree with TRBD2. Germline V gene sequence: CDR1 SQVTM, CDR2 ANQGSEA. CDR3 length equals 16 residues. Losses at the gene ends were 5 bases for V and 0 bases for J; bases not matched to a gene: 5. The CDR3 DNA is TGCAGCGTTCGGCCTAGCGGGGGGGTAGCCAAAAACATTCAGTACTTC. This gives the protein CSVRPSGGVAKNIQYF.

The chain's CDR3 is CASSDLQGAPRETQYF. Here the CDR3 DNA reads TGTGCCAGCAGTGATTTACAGGGGGCGCCTCGGGAGACCCAGTACTTC. This chain joins TRBV25-1 and TRBJ2-5, with 9 positions matching TRBD1. The CDR3 extends over 16 amino acids. V gave up 3 bases and J gave up 5 bases; unmatched junction bases: 10. From germline, CDR1 is MGHDK and CDR2 SYGVNS.

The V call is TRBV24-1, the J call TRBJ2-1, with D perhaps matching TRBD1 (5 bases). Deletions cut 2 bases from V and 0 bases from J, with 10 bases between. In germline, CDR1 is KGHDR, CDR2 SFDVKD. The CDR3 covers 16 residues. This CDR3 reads CATSDWGSRSYNEQFF. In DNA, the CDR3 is TGTGCCACCAGTGATTGGGGCAGCCGCTCCTACAATGAGCAGTTCTTC.

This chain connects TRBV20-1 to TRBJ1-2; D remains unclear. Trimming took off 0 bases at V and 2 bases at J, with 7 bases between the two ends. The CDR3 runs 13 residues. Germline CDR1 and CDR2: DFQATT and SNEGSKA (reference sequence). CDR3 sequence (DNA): TGCAGTGCTAGAGATCAAGGAAACTATGGCTACACCTTC. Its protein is CSARDQGNYGYTF.

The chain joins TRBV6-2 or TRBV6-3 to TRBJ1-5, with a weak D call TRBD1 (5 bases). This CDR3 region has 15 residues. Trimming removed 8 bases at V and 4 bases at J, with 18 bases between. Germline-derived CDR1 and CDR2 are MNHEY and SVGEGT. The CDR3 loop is CASHEWGAGNQPQHF. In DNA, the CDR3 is TGTGCCAGCCACGAGTGGGGCGCGGGGAATCAGCCCCAGCATTTT.

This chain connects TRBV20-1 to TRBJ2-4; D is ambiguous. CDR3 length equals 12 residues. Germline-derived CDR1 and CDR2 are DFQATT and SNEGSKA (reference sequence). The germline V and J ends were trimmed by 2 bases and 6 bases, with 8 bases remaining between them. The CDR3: CSARNDGNIQYF. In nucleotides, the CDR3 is TGCAGTGCTAGAAACGATGGAAACATTCAGTACTTC.

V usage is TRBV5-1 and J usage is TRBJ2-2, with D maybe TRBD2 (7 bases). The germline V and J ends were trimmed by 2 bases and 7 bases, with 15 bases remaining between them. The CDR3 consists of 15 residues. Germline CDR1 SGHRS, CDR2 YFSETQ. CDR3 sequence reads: CASSFVRGANGELFF. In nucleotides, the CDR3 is TGCGCCAGCAGCTTCGTACGGGGGGCAAACGGGGAGCTGTTTTTT.

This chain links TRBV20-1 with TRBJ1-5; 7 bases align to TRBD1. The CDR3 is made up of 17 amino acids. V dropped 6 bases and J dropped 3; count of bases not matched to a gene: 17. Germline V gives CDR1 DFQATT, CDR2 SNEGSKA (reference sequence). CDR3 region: CSAHRQGPWPSNQPQHF. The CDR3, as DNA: TGCAGTGCCCACAGACAGGGCCCCTGGCCCTCCAATCAGCCCCAGCATTTT.

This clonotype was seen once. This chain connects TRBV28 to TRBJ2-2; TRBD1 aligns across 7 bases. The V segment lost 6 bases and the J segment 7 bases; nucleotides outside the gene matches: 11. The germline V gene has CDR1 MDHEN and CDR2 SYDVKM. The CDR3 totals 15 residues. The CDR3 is CASSPGTAGVGELFF. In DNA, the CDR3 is TGTGCCAGCAGCCCAGGGACAGCCGGGGTCGGGGAGCTGTTTTTT.

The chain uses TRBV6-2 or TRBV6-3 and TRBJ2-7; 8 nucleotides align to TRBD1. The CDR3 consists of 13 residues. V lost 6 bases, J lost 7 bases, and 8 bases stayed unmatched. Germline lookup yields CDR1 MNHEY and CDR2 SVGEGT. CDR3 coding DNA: TGTGCCAGCAGGAGGCAGGGGGCGGTAGAGCAGTACTTC. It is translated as CASRRQGAVEQYF.

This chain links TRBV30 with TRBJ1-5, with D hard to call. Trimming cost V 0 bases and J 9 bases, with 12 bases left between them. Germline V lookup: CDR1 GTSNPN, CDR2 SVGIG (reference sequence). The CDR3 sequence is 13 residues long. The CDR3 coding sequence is TGTGCCTGGAGTGTACAAGGATCGGGGCCCCAGCATTTT. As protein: CAWSVQGSGPQHF.

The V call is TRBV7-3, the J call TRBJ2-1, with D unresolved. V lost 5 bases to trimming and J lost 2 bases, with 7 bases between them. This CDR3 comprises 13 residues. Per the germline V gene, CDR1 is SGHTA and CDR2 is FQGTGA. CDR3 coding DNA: TGTGCCAGCAGCCAGCCTCCCTACAATGAGCAGTTCTTC. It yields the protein CASSQPPYNEQFF.

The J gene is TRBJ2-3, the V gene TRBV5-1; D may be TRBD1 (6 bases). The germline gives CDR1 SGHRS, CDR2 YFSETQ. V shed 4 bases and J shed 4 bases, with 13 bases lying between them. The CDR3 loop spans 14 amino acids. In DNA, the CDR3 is TGCGCCAGCAGCGCCGACAGGTACCCAGATACGCAGTATTTT. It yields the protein CASSADRYPDTQYF.

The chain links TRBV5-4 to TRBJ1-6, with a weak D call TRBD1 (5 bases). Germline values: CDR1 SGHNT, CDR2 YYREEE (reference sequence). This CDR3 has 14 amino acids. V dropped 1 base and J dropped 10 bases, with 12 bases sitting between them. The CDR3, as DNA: TGTGCCAGCAGCTTGTTAGCCGAGGGGTCACCCCTCCACTTT. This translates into CASSLLAEGSPLHF.

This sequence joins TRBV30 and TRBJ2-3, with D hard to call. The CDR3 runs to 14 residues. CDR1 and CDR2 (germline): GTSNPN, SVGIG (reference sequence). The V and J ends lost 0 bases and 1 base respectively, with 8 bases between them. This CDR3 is CAWSVKGGTDTQYF. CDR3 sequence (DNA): TGTGCCTGGAGTGTAAAGGGCGGCACAGATACGCAGTATTTT.

The DNA of the CDR3 is TGTGCCAGCAGCACCGGTCCGGAGGGCATTCAGTACTTC. Its protein product is CASSTGPEGIQYF. V usage is TRBV11-1 and J usage is TRBJ2-4; weak D call: TRBD2 (6 bases). Trimming left V 5 bases short and J 9 bases short, with 14 bases between. Germline V gene lookup returns CDR1 SGHAT and CDR2 FQDESV (reference sequence). The CDR3 is 13 residues long.

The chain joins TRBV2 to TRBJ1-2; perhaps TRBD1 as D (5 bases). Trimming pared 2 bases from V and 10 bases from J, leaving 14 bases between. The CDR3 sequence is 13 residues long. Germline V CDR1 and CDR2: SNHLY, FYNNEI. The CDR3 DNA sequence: TGTGCCAGCAGTGAATGGGACGTAGGGGACTACACCTTC. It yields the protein CASSEWDVGDYTF. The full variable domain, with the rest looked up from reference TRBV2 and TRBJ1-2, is EPEVTQTPSHQVTQMGQEVILRCVPISNHLYFYWYRQILGQKVEFLVSFYNNEISEKSEIFDDQFSVERPDGSNFTLKIRSTKLEDSAMYFCASSEWDVGDYTFGSGTRLTVV.